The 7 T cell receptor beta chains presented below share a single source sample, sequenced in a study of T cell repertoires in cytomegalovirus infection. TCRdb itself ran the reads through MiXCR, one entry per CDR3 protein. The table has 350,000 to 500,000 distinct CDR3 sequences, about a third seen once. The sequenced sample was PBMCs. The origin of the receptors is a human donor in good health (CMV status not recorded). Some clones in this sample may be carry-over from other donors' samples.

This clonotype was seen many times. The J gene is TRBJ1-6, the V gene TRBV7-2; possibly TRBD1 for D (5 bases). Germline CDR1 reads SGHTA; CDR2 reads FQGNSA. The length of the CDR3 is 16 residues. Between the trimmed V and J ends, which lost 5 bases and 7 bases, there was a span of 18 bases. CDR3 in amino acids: CASSRVIPGRNSPLHF. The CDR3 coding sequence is TGTGCCAGCAGCCGCGTTATCCCAGGGAGGAATTCACCCCTCCACTTT.

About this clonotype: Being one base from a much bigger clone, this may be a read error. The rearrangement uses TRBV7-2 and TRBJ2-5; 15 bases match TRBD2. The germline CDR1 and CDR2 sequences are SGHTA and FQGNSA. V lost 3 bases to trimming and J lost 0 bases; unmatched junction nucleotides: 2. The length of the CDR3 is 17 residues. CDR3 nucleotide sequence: TGTGCCAGCAGCTTCGGACTAGCGGGGGGGTACCAAGAGACCCAGTACTTC. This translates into CASSFGLAGGYQETQYF.

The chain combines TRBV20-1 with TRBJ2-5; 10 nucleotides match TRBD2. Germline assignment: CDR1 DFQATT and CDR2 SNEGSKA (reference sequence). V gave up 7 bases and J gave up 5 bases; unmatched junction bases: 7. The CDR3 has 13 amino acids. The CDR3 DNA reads TGCAGTGTCAGGAGCGGGGGGGGGGAGACCCAGTACTTC. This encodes CSVRSGGGETQYF.

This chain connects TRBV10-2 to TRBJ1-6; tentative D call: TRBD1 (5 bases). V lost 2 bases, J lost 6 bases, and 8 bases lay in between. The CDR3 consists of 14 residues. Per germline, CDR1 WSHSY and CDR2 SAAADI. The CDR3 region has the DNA TGCGCCAGCAGTGAGGGTGGGGGTAATTCACCCCTCCACTTT. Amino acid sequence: CASSEGGGNSPLHF.

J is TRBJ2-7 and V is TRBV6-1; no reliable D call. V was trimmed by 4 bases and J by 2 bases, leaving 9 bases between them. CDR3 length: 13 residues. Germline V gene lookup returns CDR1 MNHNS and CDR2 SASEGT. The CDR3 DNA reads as TGTGCCAGCAGTGTTGAGAATCCCTACGAGCAGTACTTC. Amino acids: CASSVENPYEQYF.

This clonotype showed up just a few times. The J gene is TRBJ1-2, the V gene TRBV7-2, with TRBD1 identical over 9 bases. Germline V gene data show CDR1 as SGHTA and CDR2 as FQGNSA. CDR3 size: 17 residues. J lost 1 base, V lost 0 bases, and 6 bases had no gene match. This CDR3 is CASSLAGQGRNNYGYTF. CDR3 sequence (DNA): TGTGCCAGCAGCTTAGCCGGACAGGGGAGGAATAACTATGGCTACACCTTC.

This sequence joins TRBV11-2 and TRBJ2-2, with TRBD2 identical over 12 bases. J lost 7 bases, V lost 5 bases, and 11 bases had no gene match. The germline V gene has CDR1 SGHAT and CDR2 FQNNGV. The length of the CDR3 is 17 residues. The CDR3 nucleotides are TGTGCCAGCAGCACCGGACTAGCGGGGCCCAGGGGCGGGGAGCTGTTTTTT. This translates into CASSTGLAGPRGGELFF.